The present T cell receptor (beta chain) was sequenced within a study of blood T cells in healthy people across ages. For every donor, a draw yielded approximately 9.8 milliliters of peripheral blood. Alongside a J-beta primer mix, a sample-barcoded 5' primer served in a second PCR lasting about 6 to 11 cycles. MiXCR, run by TCRdb on the 5' RACE reads, gives a single entry per CDR3 protein. The table lists over 1.5 million distinct CDR3 sequences, about 49% of them singletons. The table lists this clonotype with a few counts. Germline CDR1 SGHTA, CDR2 FQGTGA. The V gene lost 5 bases and the J gene lost 4 bases, with 20 bases spanning the gap. CDR3 length equals 16 residues.

Sequenced material: blood. The genes are TRBV7-3 and TRBJ1-1; weak D call: TRBD1 (6 bases). The receptor's source is a woman aged 40-49 years in good health. The CDR3 sequence is CASSPVSGGAGTEAFF. The CDR3 region has the DNA TGTGCCAGCAGCCCAGTTAGCGGGGGGGCTGGCACTGAAGCTTTCTTT.